The 32 T cell receptor beta chains given below trace back to one sample, sequenced in a study of human T cells and chemical hapten exposure. TCRdb itself ran the RACE reads through MiXCR, one entry per CDR3 protein. This repertoire shows just over 350,000 distinct CDR3 sequences, under 6.5% found once; its top ten account for about 5.6%. The time point denotes: patch test 2, 6 weeks after DPC sensitization. Treatment reported: therapeutic diphenylcyclopropenone sensitization with weekly scalp DPC. Specimen: whole blood, collected in connection with sensitization to the hapten diphenylcyclopropenone (DPC). These receptors were taken from a woman aged 18-29 years with alopecia areata. Some clones in this sample may be carry-over from other donors' samples.

This clonotype was seen repeatedly, ten times or more. The rearrangement joins TRBV5-1 to TRBJ1-2; the match to TRBD1 covers 7 bases. Trimming cost V 1 base and J 6 bases; bases outside gene matches: 9. Germline CDR1 SGHRS, CDR2 YFSETQ. The CDR3 contains 15 residues. This CDR3 is CASSLLETGSHGYTF. As DNA, the CDR3 is TGCGCCAGCAGCTTGCTTGAGACAGGGAGCCATGGCTACACCTTC.

The chain employs TRBV6-6 and TRBJ2-1; possibly TRBD1 for D (6 bases). Germline CDR1 and CDR2: MNHNY and SVGAGI (reference sequence). Trimming shortened V by 2 bases and J by 5 bases, and 13 bases separated the two germline ends. The CDR3 extends over 15 amino acids. CDR3 residues: CASSYPGQGNNEQFF. The CDR3 DNA follows: TGTGCCAGCAGTTACCCGGGTCAGGGGAACAATGAGCAGTTCTTC.

This clonotype was found a few times. V is TRBV27 and J is TRBJ1-5, with 11 bases matching TRBD1. This CDR3 contains 14 residues. The germline CDR1 and CDR2 sequences are MNHEY and SMNVEV (reference sequence). J lost 5 bases, V lost 8 bases, and 5 bases had no gene match. CDR3 region: CASADRGQYQPQHF. The CDR3 nucleotides read TGTGCCAGCGCGGACAGGGGGCAGTATCAGCCCCAGCATTTT.

This clonotype has more than one count but fewer than ten. The chain couples TRBV18 to TRBJ2-1, with 7 nucleotides matching TRBD1. The J segment lost 0 bases and the V segment lost 2 bases, leaving 4 bases of the junction unmatched. CDR3 length: 16 amino acids. Germline V gives CDR1 KGHSH, CDR2 LQKENI. CDR3 sequence: CASSPVGQDSYNEQFF. CDR3 bases: TGTGCCAGCTCACCAGTCGGACAGGACTCCTACAATGAGCAGTTCTTC.

This clonotype was recorded many times. This chain uses TRBV6-5 with TRBJ1-2; perhaps TRBD1 as D (6 bases). Trimming cost V 2 bases and J 4 bases, with 14 bases left between them. The germline gives CDR1 MNHEY, CDR2 SVGAGI. CDR3 length: 15 amino acids. The CDR3 is CASSYEDRSPYGYTF. CDR3 nucleotide sequence: TGTGCCAGCAGTTACGAGGACAGAAGCCCCTATGGCTACACCTTC.

The table lists this clonotype with many counts. The gene calls are TRBV5-1 and TRBJ1-3, with D hard to call. The germline V gene has CDR1 SGHRS and CDR2 YFSETQ. The CDR3 covers 15 residues. V lost 4 bases and J 4 bases, leaving 15 bases between the germline ends. The CDR3 loop reads CASSPGGPRGNTIYF. The CDR3 bases are TGCGCCAGCAGCCCGGGCGGACCGCGAGGAAACACCATATATTTT.

A few counts support this clonotype. This sequence joins TRBV29-1 and TRBJ2-3; no reliable D call. From germline, CDR1 is SQVTM and CDR2 ANQGSEA. Between the trimmed V and J ends, which lost 6 bases and 1 base, there was a span of 8 bases. CDR3 size: 12 residues. The CDR3 coding sequence is TGCAGCGTCCTGCCCCGCACAGATACGCAGTATTTT. This translates into CSVLPRTDTQYF.

About this clonotype: At one end the junction does not follow the germline gene, possibly because of a read error. The chain has TRBV20-1 and TRBJ1-2, with TRBD1 matching over 7 bases. CDR1 is DFQATT, CDR2 SNEGSKA, per germline (reference sequence). The CDR3 covers 12 residues. CDR3: CSARGQHYCYTF. In DNA, the CDR3 is TGCAGTGCCAGGGGACAGCACTATTGCTACACCTTC.

Concerning this clonotype itself: A much larger clone lies a single base off, so this may be a read error. The gene calls are TRBV7-9 and TRBJ1-1; 8 nucleotides line up with TRBD1. The ends lost 6 bases at V and 3 bases at J; junction bases unmatched: 6. Germline V gene sequence: CDR1 SEHNR, CDR2 FQNEAQ (reference sequence). This CDR3 spans 14 amino acids. In DNA, the CDR3 is TGTGCCAGCAGGTCAACAGGGGGGTACACTGAAGCTTTCTTT. Encoded protein: CASRSTGGYTEAFF.

Remarks on this clonotype: A read error is likely, as this CDR3 ends without the conserved phenylalanine or tryptophan. V usage is TRBV2 and J usage is TRBJ2-1; 7 bases are shared with TRBD2. Germline CDR1 SNHLY, CDR2 FYNNEI. The CDR3 spans 15 residues. V shed 4 bases, J shed 4 bases, and the junction held 7 bases outside the gene matches. CDR3 protein: CASSARDYRYNEQFY. DNA for the CDR3: TGTGCCAGCAGTGCCCGGGACTACCGTTACAATGAGCAGTTCTAC.

This clonotype was seen ten or more times. V is TRBV7-2 and J is TRBJ1-4; D remains ambiguous. The CDR3 sequence is 15 residues long. Germline CDR1 is SGHTA and CDR2 is FQGNSA. Trimming shortened V by 6 bases and J by 4 bases, and 15 bases separated the two germline ends. The CDR3 nucleotides read TGTGCCAGCAGTACGAGGATCACACATAATGAAAAACTGTTTTTT. Translation: CASSTRITHNEKLFF.

This clonotype has at least ten counts. The chain employs TRBV12-3 or TRBV12-4 and TRBJ1-2; D is undetermined. Trimming stripped 2 bases from V and 5 bases from J, with 12 bases between. The CDR3 covers 14 residues. CDR3 loop: CASSLSGSGYGYTF. The CDR3 DNA is TGTGCCAGCAGTTTATCCGGTAGTGGGTATGGCTACACCTTC.

The gene calls are TRBV20-1 and TRBJ1-4; a weak D match, TRBD1 (5 bases). V lost 5 bases and J lost 0, with 16 bases in between. The germline V gene has CDR1 DFQATT and CDR2 SNEGSKA (reference sequence). The CDR3 totals 16 residues. The CDR3 sequence: CSAAQGPWATNEKLFF. CDR3 sequence (DNA): TGCAGTGCTGCTCAGGGTCCGTGGGCAACTAATGAAAAACTGTTTTTT.

This clonotype was seen a single time. V and J are TRBV9 and TRBJ1-4; 7 bases fit TRBD1. V dropped 5 bases and J dropped 4; count of bases not matched to a gene: 8. Germline CDR1 reads SGDLS; CDR2 reads YYNGEE. The CDR3 has 15 amino acids. CDR3 loop: CASSPTGDYNEKLFF. CDR3 in DNA: TGTGCCAGCAGTCCTACAGGGGACTATAATGAAAAACTGTTTTTT.

There are many counts of this clonotype. The chain employs TRBV12-3 or TRBV12-4 and TRBJ1-3; tentatively, D is TRBD1 (5 bases). Trimming cost V 0 bases and J 1 base, with 10 bases left between them. The CDR3 length is 16 residues. The CDR3 DNA follows: TGTGCCAGCAGTTTAGCGGTGACAGCGTCTGGAAACACCATATATTTT. Its translation: CASSLAVTASGNTIYF.

This clonotype has more than one count but fewer than ten. The genes are TRBV5-1 and TRBJ1-1; TRBD1 matches at 8 bases. This CDR3 region has 15 residues. Germline values: CDR1 SGHRS, CDR2 YFSETQ. V lost 4 bases, J lost 3 bases, and 8 bases stayed unmatched. Here the CDR3 reads CASSGQGIGYTEAFF. The CDR3 DNA reads TGCGCCAGCAGCGGACAGGGTATAGGCTACACTGAAGCTTTCTTT.

This clonotype was counted between two and nine times. V gene TRBV20-1 combines with J gene TRBJ1-2, with 11 nucleotides matching TRBD1. Germline CDR1 reads DFQATT; CDR2 reads SNEGSKA (reference sequence). The CDR3 spans 13 residues. Unmatched junction bases numbered 3, after V lost 3 bases and J lost 6 bases. In DNA form, the CDR3 reads TGCAGTGCTAGTGGACAGGGGGCGGATGGCTACACCTTC. It is translated as CSASGQGADGYTF.

The table lists this clonotype with a few counts. The chain employs TRBV6-6 and TRBJ2-1; 7 bases match TRBD2. Germline CDR1 MNHNY, CDR2 SVGAGI (reference sequence). The CDR3 has 14 residues. Trimming cost V 5 bases and J 7 bases; bases outside gene matches: 8. This CDR3 is CASSPAGRGNEQFF. For the CDR3, the DNA is TGTGCCAGCAGTCCAGCGGGGCGGGGTAATGAGCAGTTCTTC.

This clonotype was found a few times. CDR3 coding DNA: TGCAGCGTAACTAGCGGGGGGGCTTGGGAGCAGTTCTTC. Its protein product is CSVTSGGAWEQFF. V gene TRBV29-1 combines with J gene TRBJ2-1; 13 bases align to TRBD2. V shed 6 bases and J 10 bases; nucleotides not matched to a gene: 6. Per the germline V gene, CDR1 is SQVTM and CDR2 is ANQGSEA. The CDR3 covers 13 residues.

This rearrangement joins TRBV14 to TRBJ2-6, with D possibly matching TRBD1 (5 bases). CDR3 length: 16 amino acids. Germline V gene lookup returns CDR1 SGHDN and CDR2 FVKESK. Trimming removed 1 base from V and 2 bases from J, with 9 bases in between. CDR3: CASSQGVRAGANVLTF. The CDR3 region has the DNA TGTGCCAGCAGCCAAGGAGTCAGGGCTGGGGCCAACGTCCTGACTTTC.

The table lists this clonotype with a few counts. The chain is built from TRBV6-2 or TRBV6-3 and TRBJ1-2; D gene ambiguous. The CDR3 totals 13 residues. V was shortened by 2 bases and J by 2 bases, with 6 bases between the two germline ends. CDR1 and CDR2 (germline): MNHEY, SVGEGT. CDR3 sequence reads: CASSYQENYGYTF. CDR3 bases: TGTGCCAGCAGTTACCAGGAAAACTATGGCTACACCTTC.

This clonotype was observed a handful of times. The chain couples TRBV10-3 to TRBJ2-3; 7 bases map to TRBD2. Germline V gene sequence: CDR1 ENHRY, CDR2 SYGVKD. CDR3 size: 15 residues. V shed 3 bases and J 1 base; nucleotides not matched to a gene: 4. Here the CDR3 reads CAISDTSGGTDTQYF. The CDR3 DNA follows: TGTGCCATCAGTGATACCAGCGGGGGCACAGATACGCAGTATTTT.

This clonotype occurred many times. The chain couples TRBV18 to TRBJ2-6; perhaps D is TRBD1 or TRBD2 (5 bases each). Germline values: CDR1 KGHSH, CDR2 LQKENI. V was pared by 10 bases and J by 0 bases, with 19 bases between. The CDR3 extends over 17 amino acids. The CDR3 nucleotides read TGTGCCACAGAAGCGGACATCCTACCCTCTGGGGCCAACGTCCTGACTTTC. It codes for CATEADILPSGANVLTF.

This clonotype was observed many times. The V call is TRBV6-5, the J call TRBJ1-1; no reliable D call. Germline CDR1 and CDR2: MNHEY and SVGAGI. The V end lost 7 bases, the J end lost 6 bases, and 9 bases lay between the germline ends. The CDR3 runs to 11 residues. This CDR3 reads CASKGLAEAFF. The DNA of the CDR3 is TGTGCCAGCAAAGGTCTGGCTGAAGCTTTCTTT.

The V call is TRBV20-1, the J call TRBJ2-7; D may match TRBD1 or TRBD2 (5 bases each). This CDR3 has 15 amino acids. The V and J ends lost 1 base and 4 bases respectively, with 17 bases between them. Germline V gene lookup returns CDR1 DFQATT and CDR2 SNEGSKA (reference sequence). This chain's CDR3 is CSARAGTNTWYEQYF. CDR3 in DNA: TGCAGTGCTAGAGCCGGGACCAACACCTGGTACGAGCAGTACTTC.

This clonotype was counted at least ten times. The chain employs TRBV9 and TRBJ1-1; D perhaps matches TRBD1 (6 bases). Trimming stripped 3 bases from V and 5 bases from J, with 17 bases between. The germline CDR1 and CDR2 sequences are SGDLS and YYNGEE. This CDR3 has 15 residues. The CDR3 DNA follows: TGTGCCAGCAGCGAAGGGGGTCAGGGAAGTACTGAAGCTTTCTTT. Encoded protein: CASSEGGQGSTEAFF.

This CDR3 is CASSLNTRTDTQYF. The CDR3, as DNA: TGTGCCAGCAGCTTAAATACTCGGACAGATACGCAGTATTTT. The chain links TRBV7-2 to TRBJ2-3, with unresolved D. This CDR3 has 14 amino acids. Between the trimmed V and J ends, which lost 2 bases and 3 bases, there was a span of 9 bases. In germline, CDR1 is SGHTA, CDR2 FQGNSA.

This clonotype has a count of ten or more. Written as DNA, the CDR3 is TGTGCCAGCAGTTCGAACGAGGGGCAGCCCCAGCATTTT. Its translation is CASSSNEGQPQHF. V usage is TRBV12-3 or TRBV12-4 and J usage is TRBJ1-5; TRBD1 is a possible D gene (5 bases). The V gene lost 4 bases and the J gene lost 7 bases, with 11 bases spanning the gap. This CDR3 is 13 amino acids long.

In this sample, this clonotype turned up many times. The chain carries TRBV28 and TRBJ2-7; D may be TRBD2 (7 bases). V was cut by 7 bases and J by 6 bases, with 10 bases left in between. Germline V gene data show CDR1 as MDHEN and CDR2 as SYDVKM. The CDR3 covers 11 residues. CDR3 nucleotides: TGTGCCAGCACGAGGGGGGGCGAGCAGTACTTC. Residues: CASTRGGEQYF.

V usage is TRBV5-1 and J usage is TRBJ1-3, with D perhaps TRBD1 (6 bases). V lost 3 bases to trimming and J lost 0 bases, with 10 bases between them. CDR3 size: 15 residues. CDR1 is SGHRS and CDR2 is YFSETQ in the germline V gene. The CDR3 protein is CASSSTGVSGNTIYF. CDR3 DNA: TGCGCCAGCAGCTCGACAGGTGTCTCTGGAAACACCATATATTTT. The whole variable domain, remainder taken from reference TRBV5-1 and TRBJ1-3, is KAGVTQTPRYLIKTRGQQVTLSCSPISGHRSVSWYQQTPGQGLQFLFEYFSETQRNKGNFPGRFSGRQFSNSRSEMNVSTLELGDSALYLCASSSTGVSGNTIYFGEGSWLTVV.

The rearrangement joins TRBV28 to TRBJ2-1, with 7 nucleotides matching TRBD1. Germline CDR1 MDHEN, CDR2 SYDVKM. CDR3 length: 13 amino acids. V was clipped by 5 bases and J by 10 bases; unmatched bases: 8. The CDR3 loop reads CASSTRQGTEQFF. The CDR3 nucleotides are TGTGCCAGCAGTACCCGACAGGGTACCGAGCAGTTCTTC.

The V gene is TRBV6-2 or TRBV6-3, the J gene TRBJ2-7, with D possibly matching TRBD1 (6 bases). Trimming removed 0 bases from V and 9 bases from J, with 9 bases in between. This CDR3 contains 12 residues. Germline CDR1 is MNHEY and CDR2 is SVGEGT. In DNA form, the CDR3 reads TGTGCCAGCAGTTACTCGAAGACAGGGCAGTACTTC. Translated: CASSYSKTGQYF.